This is a list of T cell receptor beta chains from one sample in a study of cytomegalovirus exposure and HLA in healthy donors. Assay used: immunoSEQ multiplex PCR; TCRdb lists only in-frame clones, some missing. The sample carries hundreds of thousands of clones, about 80% recorded once. Material: PBMCs. These receptors all come from a young man in good health and CMV-seronegative. The CDR3 runs from the conserved cysteine through the conserved F or W. Clone size appears in some rows only: once, few, many, or a class for an expanded clone.

clone size	V gene	CDR3 length	CDR3 protein
NA	TRBV27	15	CASSLRQGAVYEQYF
NA	TRBV4-2	16	CASSQDGVAGANEQFF
few	TRBV5-1	15	CASSLAGGTQETQYF
NA	TRBV18	16	CASSPNRGPGSYEQYF
NA	TRBV11-2	12	CASSSSTDTQYF
NA	TRBV28	13	CASSPGQGRGYTF
NA	TRBV9	16	CASSVARRDSYYGYTF
NA	TRBV5-1	15	CASSLAPLDSYGYTF
NA	TRBV5-1	15	CASSLVAGESYEQYF
NA	TRBV21-1	16	CASSKKTGQLDTEAFF
few	TRBV6-1	15	CASSRPGQGDHEQYF
NA	TRBV5-1	16	CASSSGLAGSTDTQYF
once	TRBV27	16	CASTNLGSGALEGQFF
NA	TRBV5-1	16	CASSLGPLGLQETQYF
NA	TRBV7-6	14	CASSLEYRGGKLFF
NA	TRBV2	16	CASNRASAGGFYEQYF
few	TRBV1	15	CTSSQEREGPDTQYF
once	TRBV2	18	CASSFLGMAGGPVDTQYF
NA	TRBV6-5	13	CASRPDRNQPQHF
NA	TRBV7-6	14	CASSLVPGQREQFF
NA	TRBV7-9	18	CASSLGLAGGPPYNEQFF
NA	TRBV15	13	CATSPRDSHEQYF
few	TRBV27	14	CASSLFSGQGNAFF
few	TRBV6-5	13	CASRDGGGNTIYF
NA	TRBV11-2	13	CASSARQGNTIYF
NA	TRBV15	15	CATSRVGGGGNEQFF
NA	TRBV4-1	15	CASSTLSLTPNEQYF
NA	TRBV2	14	CASTTGGTSGRQFF
NA	TRBV19	14	CASSPVDRIDIQYF
few	TRBV28	17	CASSPAGQGGWNTEAFF
NA	TRBV5-1	19	CASSSKTPLAGGTYNEQFF
NA	TRBV28	13	CASSMRVDYGYTF
NA	TRBV19	12	CASSLRNTEAFF
NA	TRBV6-1	15	CASSEAVGQIYGYTF
NA	TRBV7-7	17	CASSQNAWQVNTGELFF
NA	TRBV5-1	15	CASSSFSGANYGYTF
NA	TRBV5-1	14	CASSLGQGGNEQYF
once	TRBV7-2	15	CASSPEASGWNEQFF
NA	TRBV28	13	CASRGQASYEQYF
NA	TRBV2	11	CASTDGQGLYF
few	TRBV11-2	15	CASSSTSGIYNEQFF
NA	TRBV5-1	15	CASSLDRGGGNTIYF
NA	TRBV30	16	CAWSRGQGGMNTEAFF
NA	TRBV2	15	CASSETTRVVYEQYF
NA	TRBV19	15	CASSRGQGHNYGYTF
NA	TRBV18	15	CASSPGPLENYGYTF
once	TRBV4-1	16	CASSPLAGLAKNIQYF
NA	TRBV28	13	CASSSTSTDTQYF
NA	TRBV5-1	16	CASSLTSGSSYNEQFF